Presented here are 18 T cell receptor beta chains from one specimen sequenced in a study of cytotoxic CD8 clonotypes in ibrutinib-treated CLL. Assay: immunoSEQ multiplex PCR; the TCRdb copy retains only in-frame clones and omits some. The repertoire has 20,000 to 30,000 clones, about two thirds of them found once; the top ten carry around 30%. The source material was PBMCs, sampled after 24 months of ibrutinib treatment. Receptors originate from a human donor with chronic lymphocytic leukemia.

This clone has ten or more counts. The chain carries TRBV19 and TRBJ2-6, with D tentatively TRBD1 (7 bases). CDR3 length equals 17 residues. Germline lookup yields CDR1 LNHDA and CDR2 SQIVND (reference sequence). Trimming removed 5 bases from V and 1 base from J, with 15 bases in between. This CDR3 reads CASSSTGRFSGANVLTF. DNA for the CDR3: TGTGCCAGTAGTTCGACAGGGAGGTTTTCTGGGGCCAACGTCCTGACTTTC.

The chain recombines TRBV15 with TRBJ1-4, with D hard to call. The CDR3 is 14 residues long. V was trimmed by 0 bases and J by 8 bases, leaving 10 bases between them. Germline CDR1 is LNHNV and CDR2 is YYDKDF (reference sequence). In nucleotides, the CDR3 is TGTGCCACCAGCAGAGATCCACCGGCGGAAAAACTGTTTTTT. Its protein is CATSRDPPAEKLFF.

The chain has TRBV27 and TRBJ1-2; TRBD1 matches at 9 bases. The V gene's germline CDR1 is MNHEY and CDR2 SMNVEV (reference sequence). The CDR3 is 13 amino acids. Losses at the gene ends were 4 bases for V and 7 bases for J; bases not matched to a gene: 4. The CDR3 spells CASSSQGARGYTF. CDR3 sequence (DNA): TGTGCCAGCAGTTCACAGGGGGCTCGTGGCTACACCTTC.

The rearrangement links TRBV9 to TRBJ2-2; the match to TRBD1 covers 7 bases. The junction had 7 bases not matched to a gene; V was cut back by 3 bases and J by 2 bases. The germline gives CDR1 SGDLS, CDR2 YYNGEE. The CDR3 sequence is 16 residues long. The CDR3 DNA follows: TGTGCCAGCAGCGCCAGGGGACAGACCAACACCGGGGAGCTGTTTTTT. Protein product: CASSARGQTNTGELFF.

This chain uses TRBV4-1 with TRBJ1-1; unclear D gene. The CDR3 length is 11 residues. Trimming left V 0 bases short and J 8 bases short, with 4 bases between. The germline V gene encodes CDR1 MGHRA and CDR2 YSYEKL. The CDR3 DNA is TGCGCCAGCAGCCAAGATGAGGAAGCTTTCTTT. Translation: CASSQDEEAFF.

The V and J genes are TRBV27 and TRBJ2-3, with D perhaps TRBD1 (6 bases). Germline V lookup: CDR1 MNHEY, CDR2 SMNVEV (reference sequence). Trimming cost V 6 bases and J 3 bases, with 13 bases left between them. The CDR3 runs 14 residues. The CDR3 is CASSRGQITDTQYF. Written as DNA, the CDR3 is TGTGCCAGCAGCCGCGGACAGATAACAGATACGCAGTATTTT.

The chain recombines TRBV10-3 with TRBJ2-2, with D unclear. Germline V gene lookup returns CDR1 ENHRY and CDR2 SYGVKD. The V and J ends lost 2 bases and 6 bases respectively, with 4 bases between them. The CDR3 contains 12 residues. The CDR3 reads CAISEGPGELFF. In DNA form, the CDR3 reads TGTGCCATCAGTGAGGGCCCCGGGGAGCTGTTTTTT.

V gene TRBV10-3 combines with J gene TRBJ2-5; D is uncertain. Trimming took 4 bases from V and 4 from J, leaving 10 bases between them. Germline V CDR1 and CDR2: ENHRY, SYGVKD. CDR3 size: 13 residues. The CDR3 DNA reads as TGTGCCATCAGTGGGGGTCCGGGAGAGACCCAGTACTTC. Translating gives CAISGGPGETQYF.

The chain carries TRBV4-1 and TRBJ2-2; a weak D match, TRBD2 (6 bases). The ends were cut back, 5 bases at V and 4 bases at J, with 17 bases in the middle. Germline lookup yields CDR1 MGHRA and CDR2 YSYEKL. This CDR3 has 16 residues. The CDR3 protein is CASSAYQLGGTGELFF. CDR3 DNA: TGCGCCAGCAGCGCTTATCAGCTGGGGGGCACCGGGGAGCTGTTTTTT.

This clone appeared a single time. The J gene is TRBJ1-6, the V gene TRBV4-1; 9 positions match TRBD1. Germline assignment: CDR1 MGHRA and CDR2 YSYEKL. The CDR3 sequence is 16 residues long. J gave up 5 bases and V 4 bases, and 6 bases lay outside the gene matches. CDR3 region: CASSPMDRGNNSPLHF. For the CDR3, the DNA is TGCGCCAGCAGCCCTATGGACAGGGGTAATAATTCACCCCTCCACTTT.

J is TRBJ1-2 and V is TRBV29-1, with unresolved D. CDR3 length: 12 amino acids. V gave up 3 bases and J gave up 2 bases, with 7 bases separating them. Per germline, CDR1 SQVTM and CDR2 ANQGSEA. CDR3 protein: CSVEASNYGYTF. Written as DNA, the CDR3 is TGCAGCGTTGAGGCCAGCAACTATGGCTACACCTTC.

The chain has TRBV7-9 and TRBJ1-5, with D unresolved. V lost 5 bases to trimming and J lost 2 bases, with 16 bases between them. The CDR3 runs to 16 residues. CDR1 and CDR2 (germline): SEHNR, FQNEAQ (reference sequence). CDR3 sequence (DNA): TGTGCCAGCAGCCCAGGCGGGGAAGGAGGCAATCAGCCCCAGCATTTT. Translation: CASSPGGEGGNQPQHF.

V gene TRBV7-9 combines with J gene TRBJ2-2; TRBD1 might be the D (6 bases). The germline V and J ends were trimmed by 1 base and 4 bases, with 22 bases remaining between them. Germline V lookup: CDR1 SEHNR, CDR2 FQNEAQ (reference sequence). This CDR3 contains 19 residues. The CDR3 nucleotides read TGTGCCAGCAGCTTAGGATCTTTACAGGGTAATTACCGCACCGGGGAGCTGTTTTTT. Its translation is CASSLGSLQGNYRTGELFF.

V is TRBV18 and J is TRBJ1-1; D ambiguous. Looked up from germline, CDR1 is KGHSH and CDR2 is LQKENI. Trimming took off 2 bases at V and 0 bases at J, with 7 bases between the two ends. The CDR3 spans 14 residues. The chain's CDR3 is CASSPGRMNTEAFF. CDR3 nucleotide sequence: TGTGCCAGCTCACCAGGACGGATGAACACTGAAGCTTTCTTT.

By share, this clone counts as medium-sized. The V and J genes are TRBV27 and TRBJ2-1, with a tentative D call TRBD2 (6 bases). Trimming left V 1 base short and J 5 bases short, with 12 bases between. Germline V gene data show CDR1 as MNHEY and CDR2 as SMNVEV (reference sequence). The length of the CDR3 is 15 residues. The CDR3 sequence is CASSLYPGLHNEQFF. Here the CDR3 DNA reads TGTGCCAGCAGTTTATACCCGGGACTTCACAATGAGCAGTTCTTC.

This clone has more than one count but fewer than ten. The chain has TRBV11-2 and TRBJ2-7, with a possible D match to TRBD2 (5 bases). V was clipped by 3 bases and J by 5 bases, with 11 bases between them. CDR3 length equals 13 residues. Per the germline V gene, CDR1 is SGHAT and CDR2 is FQNNGV. CDR3 residues: CASSFGVRNEQYF. The DNA of the CDR3 is TGTGCCAGCAGCTTCGGGGTGAGGAACGAGCAGTACTTC. Supplemented by reference TRBV11-2 and TRBJ2-7, the full variable domain reads EAGVAQSPRYKIIEKRQSVAFWCNPISGHATLYWYQQILGQGPKLLIQFQNNGVVDDSQLPKDRFSAERLKGVDSTLKIQPAKLEDSAVYLCASSFGVRNEQYFGPGTRLTVT.

The genes are TRBV5-6 and TRBJ2-7; perhaps TRBD2 as D (5 bases). V lost 4 bases, J lost 8 bases, and 22 bases lay in between. This CDR3 has 15 amino acids. The germline V gene has CDR1 SGHDT and CDR2 YYEEEE. As DNA, the CDR3 is TGTGCCAGCAGCAAGCGGACGACCCGCGTCTTCCAGCAGTACTTC. It is translated as CASSKRTTRVFQQYF.

V usage is TRBV5-1 and J usage is TRBJ1-4; tentative D call: TRBD1 (5 bases). Germline V gene lookup returns CDR1 SGHRS and CDR2 YFSETQ. Deletions cut 4 bases from V and 8 bases from J, with 15 bases between. The CDR3 runs to 14 residues. The DNA of the CDR3 is TGCGCCAGCAGCCTCGAGGGGAGGGGCGAAAAACTGTTTTTT. It encodes CASSLEGRGEKLFF.